Shown below are 16 T cell receptor beta chains from a single sample sequenced in a study of T cell repertoires in cytomegalovirus infection. TCRdb re-analysed the reads in MiXCR, keeping a single row per CDR3 protein. The sample carries about 310,000 distinct CDR3 sequences, about 17% recorded once. The sequenced sample consisted of PBMCs. The source is a human donor in good health (CMV status not recorded). Some clones in this sample may be carry-over from other donors' samples.

This clonotype was recorded many times. The CDR3 is CASSQGGIAYEQYF. The CDR3 coding sequence is TGTGCCAGCAGCCAGGGGGGAATCGCCTACGAGCAGTACTTC. The chain has TRBV12-3 or TRBV12-4 and TRBJ2-7; TRBD1 might be the D (7 bases). V gave up 6 bases and J gave up 2 bases, with 14 bases separating them. This CDR3 has 14 residues.

This clonotype was seen only a few times. In DNA, the CDR3 is TGTGCCAGTAAAAGTCTTGAGGGAGCGAACACCGGGGAGCTGTTTTTT. Amino acid sequence: CASKSLEGANTGELFF. The chain links TRBV19 to TRBJ2-2; D possibly corresponds to TRBD2 (5 bases). The germline V gene encodes CDR1 LNHDA and CDR2 SQIVND (reference sequence). This CDR3 is 16 amino acids long. Trimming removed 7 bases at V and 0 bases at J, with 15 bases between.

The genes are TRBV20-1 and TRBJ2-7, with D possibly called TRBD1 or TRBD2 (5 bases each). V dropped 3 bases and J dropped 2 bases, with 8 bases sitting between them. Germline V CDR1 and CDR2: DFQATT, SNEGSKA (reference sequence). This CDR3 region has 12 residues. The CDR3 coding sequence is TGCAGTGCTAGTCAGGGACCCTACGAGCAGTACTTC. Translated, it gives CSASQGPYEQYF.

Ten or more counts support this clonotype. The chain is built from TRBV27 and TRBJ2-5; 9 bases match TRBD2. Germline V lookup: CDR1 MNHEY, CDR2 SMNVEV (reference sequence). Trimming cost V 5 bases and J 1 base; bases outside gene matches: 11. There are 17 residues in the CDR3. For the CDR3, the DNA is TGTGCCAGCAGTGTTACGAAAGCGGGGGGTATCCAAGAGACCCAGTACTTC. It translates to CASSVTKAGGIQETQYF.

A few counts support this clonotype. The J gene is TRBJ2-7, the V gene TRBV28; 8 bases align to TRBD1. CDR3 length: 14 amino acids. V shed 4 bases, J shed 6 bases, and the junction held 8 bases outside the gene matches. CDR1 is MDHEN, CDR2 SYDVKM, per germline. In DNA form, the CDR3 reads TGTGCCAGCAGTTCGGGGCAGGGGGCATCCGAGCAGTACTTC. Its translation: CASSSGQGASEQYF.

A few counts support this clonotype. The chain recombines TRBV20-1 with TRBJ2-2; perhaps TRBD1 as D (7 bases). The CDR3 extends over 14 amino acids. Germline V CDR1 and CDR2: DFQATT, SNEGSKA (reference sequence). The V end lost 0 bases, the J end lost 4 bases, and 9 bases lay between the germline ends. The CDR3 protein is CSARDQGGTGELFF. CDR3 DNA sequence: TGCAGTGCTAGAGATCAGGGGGGCACCGGGGAGCTGTTTTTT.

The chain employs TRBV10-3 and TRBJ2-2, with TRBD1 identical over 7 bases. Germline trimming cut 2 bases from V and 5 bases from J; bases unmatched to any gene: 5. Germline V gene data show CDR1 as ENHRY and CDR2 as SYGVKD. The CDR3 spans 15 residues. The CDR3 reads CAISEGRGMTGELFF. CDR3 nucleotide sequence: TGTGCCATCAGTGAGGGCAGGGGGATGACCGGGGAGCTGTTTTTT.

This clonotype was seen at least ten times. This rearrangement joins TRBV12-3 or TRBV12-4 to TRBJ1-5; D remains unclear. The V and J ends lost 3 bases and 4 bases respectively, with 13 bases between them. CDR3 size: 15 residues. The CDR3 sequence is CASSFTLGGNQPQHF. The CDR3 coding sequence is TGTGCCAGCAGTTTTACTCTCGGCGGGAATCAGCCCCAGCATTTT.

This clonotype was found many times. This chain connects TRBV5-6 to TRBJ2-7, with D perhaps TRBD1 (6 bases). V dropped 0 bases and J dropped 3 bases, with 10 bases sitting between them. The length of the CDR3 is 14 residues. Germline CDR1 reads SGHDT; CDR2 reads YYEEEE. The CDR3 nucleotides read TGTGCCAGCAGCTTGGGACAGGAACTCTACGAGCAGTACTTC. It specifies CASSLGQELYEQYF.

This clonotype was found many times. V gene TRBV13 combines with J gene TRBJ1-2; perhaps TRBD1 as D (6 bases). Germline values: CDR1 PRHDT, CDR2 FYEKMQ (reference sequence). This CDR3 spans 13 amino acids. Trimming shortened V by 2 bases and J by 8 bases, and 12 bases separated the two germline ends. The CDR3 DNA sequence: TGTGCCAGCAGCTTATCACAGGGCGAGGGCTACACCTTC. Its translation is CASSLSQGEGYTF.

This clonotype was seen more than once but under ten times. J is TRBJ1-5 and V is TRBV20-1; 8 bases fit TRBD1. Germline values: CDR1 DFQATT, CDR2 SNEGSKA (reference sequence). This CDR3 has 14 amino acids. V lost 1 base and J lost 5; bases outside the gene matches: 4. The CDR3 nucleotides read TGCAGTGCTAGAGGGGGGACAGGAGATCAGCCCCAGCATTTT. Encoded protein: CSARGGTGDQPQHF.

The rearrangement links TRBV13 to TRBJ1-1; TRBD1 might be the D (5 bases). V lost 8 bases and J 2 bases, leaving 12 bases between the germline ends. This CDR3 spans 13 amino acids. Germline V gene data show CDR1 as PRHDT and CDR2 as FYEKMQ (reference sequence). As DNA, the CDR3 is TGTGCCAGCTCGGAAGGGGAAAACACTGAAGCTTTCTTT. Its translation: CASSEGENTEAFF.

The chain combines TRBV7-9 with TRBJ1-3; D remains unclear. This CDR3 contains 12 residues. Germline lookup yields CDR1 SEHNR and CDR2 FQNEAQ (reference sequence). Trimming shortened V by 3 bases and J by 5 bases, and 5 bases separated the two germline ends. In DNA form, the CDR3 reads TGTGCCAGCAGCTTGGAGCGAAACACCATATATTTT. This encodes CASSLERNTIYF.

The J gene is TRBJ1-4, the V gene TRBV28; 7 bases agree with TRBD1. V shed 3 bases, J shed 7 bases, and the junction held 11 bases outside the gene matches. The CDR3 is made up of 16 amino acids. Germline-derived CDR1 and CDR2 are MDHEN and SYDVKM. CDR3 in amino acids: CASSFYRQGWGEKLFF. The CDR3 DNA sequence: TGTGCCAGCAGTTTCTATCGACAGGGTTGGGGTGAAAAACTGTTTTTT. Filled out from reference TRBV28 and TRBJ1-4, the complete variable domain reads DVKVTQSSRYLVKRTGEKVFLECVQDMDHENMFWYRQDPGLGLRLIYFSYDVKMKEKGDIPEGYSVSREKKERFSLILESASTNQTSMYLCASSFYRQGWGEKLFFGSGTQLSVL.

The chain carries TRBV24-1 and TRBJ1-4; 9 bases fit TRBD1. The CDR3 runs to 18 residues. Unmatched junction bases numbered 17, after V lost 7 bases and J lost 6 bases. The germline CDR1 and CDR2 sequences are KGHDR and SFDVKD. Written as DNA, the CDR3 is TGTGCCACCAGCTACGACTCTTTGCACCGGGACAGGGATGAAAAACTGTTTTTT. Its protein is CATSYDSLHRDRDEKLFF.

This clonotype was seen ten or more times. The J gene is TRBJ2-1, the V gene TRBV7-2; 10 positions agree with TRBD1. After removal of 5 bases from V and 2 bases from J, the junction contained 9 bases not matched to a gene. Germline V gives CDR1 SGHTA, CDR2 FQGNSA. The CDR3 has 17 amino acids. CDR3 nucleotides: TGTGCCAGCAGCCATCGAGCCGGGACAGGGGCCTACAATGAGCAGTTCTTC. Protein sequence: CASSHRAGTGAYNEQFF.